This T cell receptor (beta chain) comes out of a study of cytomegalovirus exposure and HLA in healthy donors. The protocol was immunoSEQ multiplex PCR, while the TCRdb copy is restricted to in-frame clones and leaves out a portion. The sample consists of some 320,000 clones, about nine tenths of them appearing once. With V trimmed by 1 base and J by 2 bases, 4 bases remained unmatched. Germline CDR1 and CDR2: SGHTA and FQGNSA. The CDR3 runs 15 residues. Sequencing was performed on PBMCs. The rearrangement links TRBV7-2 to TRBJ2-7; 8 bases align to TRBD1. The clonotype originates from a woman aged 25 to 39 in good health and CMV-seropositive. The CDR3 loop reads CASSLVETGAYEQYF. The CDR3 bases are TGTGCCAGCAGCTTAGTTGAGACAGGGGCCTACGAGCAGTACTTC.